This is a list of T cell receptor beta chains from one sample in a study of chemoradiotherapy in HPV16-positive cancers. The protocol was immunoSEQ multiplex PCR, while the TCRdb copy is restricted to in-frame clones and leaves out a portion. The table has around 14,000 clones, approximately 90% seen once. The source material was blood, sampled from a patient who underwent chemoradiotherapy. The receptors were sampled from a human donor with HPV-associated anogenital cancer. CDR3s include the opening cysteine and the closing phenylalanine or tryptophan. D genes are given only for firm matches. The size of a clone is reported for some rows only, either as once, few or many, or as a class for expanded clones.

TRBJ1-6 | TRBD1 | TRBV11-2 | . | CASSLETGENSPLHF | TGTGCCAGCAGCCTTGAGACAGGGGAGAATTCACCCCTCCACTTT
TRBJ1-2 | . | TRBV7-2 | . | CASSFLYNYGYTF | TGTGCCAGCAGCTTTTTATATAACTATGGCTACACCTTC
TRBJ2-7 | . | TRBV5-5 | . | CASSLEGDLTYEQYF | TGTGCCAGCAGCTTGGAGGGGGACCTTACCTACGAGCAGTACTTC
TRBJ1-2 | . | TRBV19 | . | CASSVFGYGYTF | TGTGCCAGTAGTGTATTCGGCTATGGCTACACCTTC
TRBJ2-1 | . | TRBV7-6 | . | CASKLRPGPTYNEQFF | TGTGCCAGCAAACTAAGACCGGGCCCTACCTACAATGAGCAGTTCTTC
TRBJ2-5 | . | TRBV5-1 | . | CASAGDGQETQYF | TGCGCCAGCGCCGGTGACGGCCAAGAGACCCAGTACTTC
TRBJ2-5 | TRBD2 | TRBV9 | once | CASSPRGGAGQETQYF | TGTGCCAGCAGCCCCCGGGGGGGGGCGGGCCAAGAGACCCAGTACTTC
TRBJ1-1 | TRBD1 | TRBV4-1 | . | CASSQPGQGMEYEAFF | TGCGCCAGCAGCCAGCCGGGACAGGGGATGGAGTACGAAGCTTTCTTT
TRBJ1-6 | TRBD1 | TRBV5-4 | once | CASSLGAGQGVFSYNSPLHF | TGTGCCAGCAGCTTGGGAGCGGGACAGGGAGTCTTTTCCTATAATTCACCCCTCCACTTT
TRBJ1-2 | . | TRBV5-1 | . | CASSLGTTPGSGYTF | TGCGCCAGCAGCTTGGGGACAACCCCTGGTTCCGGCTACACCTTC
TRBJ2-7 | . | TRBV5-1 | . | CASSLKTAHTYEQYF | TGCGCCAGCAGCTTGAAAACGGCCCACACCTACGAGCAGTACTTC
TRBJ2-5 | . | TRBV5-6 | . | CASSMGYQETQYF | TGTGCCAGCAGTATGGGGTACCAAGAGACCCAGTACTTC
TRBJ1-6 | TRBD1 | TRBV5-6 | . | CASNFRERGHDSPLHF | TGTGCCAGCAACTTCAGGGAGAGGGGGCATGATTCACCCCTCCACTTT
TRBJ2-7 | . | TRBV2 | . | CASRVKEQYF | TGTGCCAGCAGGGTGAAGGAGCAGTACTTC
TRBJ1-2 | TRBD1 | TRBV7-9 | . | CASRGGTGIRTNYGYTF | TGTGCCAGCAGGGGGGGGACAGGAATTCGAACTAACTATGGCTACACCTTC
TRBJ2-2 | . | TRBV6-5 | once | CASSYTRVIPGELFF | TGTGCCAGCAGTTACACCCGGGTCATCCCCGGGGAGCTGTTTTTT
TRBJ1-1 | . | TRBV5-6 | . | CASSLGGGGGFEAFF | TGTGCCAGCAGCTTGGGTGGGGGCGGAGGTTTCGAAGCTTTCTTT
TRBJ2-4 | . | TRBV19 | . | CASSKAKNIQYF | TGTGCCAGTAGTAAGGCCAAAAACATTCAGTACTTC
TRBJ2-1 | TRBD2 | TRBV7-3 | . | CASSSSGGTYNEQFF | TGTGCCAGCAGCAGTAGCGGGGGGACTTACAATGAGCAGTTCTTC
TRBJ2-6 | . | TRBV5-8 | . | CASRTQGTGANVLTF | TGTGCCAGCAGGACACAGGGTACTGGGGCCAACGTCCTGACTTTC
TRBJ2-5 | . | TRBV19 | . | CASSRVGGETQYF | TGTGCCAGTAGCAGGGTGGGGGGAGAGACCCAGTACTTC
TRBJ1-5 | . | TRBV30 | . | CAWSVGPPGLYSNQPQHF | TGTGCCTGGAGTGTGGGGCCTCCGGGCCTATATAGCAATCAGCCCCAGCATTTT